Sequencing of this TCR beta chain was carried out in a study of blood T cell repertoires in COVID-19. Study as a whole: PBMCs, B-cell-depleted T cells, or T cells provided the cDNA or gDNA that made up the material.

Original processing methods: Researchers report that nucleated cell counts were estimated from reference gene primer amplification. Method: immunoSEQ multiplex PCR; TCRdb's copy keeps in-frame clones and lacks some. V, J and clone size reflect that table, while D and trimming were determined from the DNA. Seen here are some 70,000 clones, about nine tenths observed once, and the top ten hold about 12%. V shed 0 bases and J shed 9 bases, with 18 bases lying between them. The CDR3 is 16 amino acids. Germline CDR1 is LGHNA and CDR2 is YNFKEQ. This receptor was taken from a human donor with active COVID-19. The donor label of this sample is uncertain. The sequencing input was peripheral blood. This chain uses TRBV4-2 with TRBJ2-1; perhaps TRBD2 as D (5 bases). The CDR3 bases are TGTGCCAGCAGCCAAGATCATATAGGAGGATGGAGTGAGCAGTTCTTC. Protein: CASSQDHIGGWSEQFF.